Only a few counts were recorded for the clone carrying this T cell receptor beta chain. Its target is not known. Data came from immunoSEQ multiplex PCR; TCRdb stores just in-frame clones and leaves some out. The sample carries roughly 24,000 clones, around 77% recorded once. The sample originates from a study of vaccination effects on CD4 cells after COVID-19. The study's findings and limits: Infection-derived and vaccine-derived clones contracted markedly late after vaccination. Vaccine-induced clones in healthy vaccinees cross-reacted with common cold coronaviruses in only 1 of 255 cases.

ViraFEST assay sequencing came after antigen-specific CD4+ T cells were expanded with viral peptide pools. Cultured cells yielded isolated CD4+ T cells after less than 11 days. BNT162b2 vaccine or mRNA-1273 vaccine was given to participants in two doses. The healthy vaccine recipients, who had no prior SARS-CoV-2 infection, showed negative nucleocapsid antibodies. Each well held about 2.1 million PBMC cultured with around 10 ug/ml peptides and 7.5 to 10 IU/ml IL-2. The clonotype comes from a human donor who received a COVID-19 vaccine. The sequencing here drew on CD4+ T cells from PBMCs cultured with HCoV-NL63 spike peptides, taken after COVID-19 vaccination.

This CDR3 is CASSLRNTDTQYF. In DNA form, the CDR3 reads TGTGCCAGCTCCCTAAGGAACACAGATACGCAGTATTTT. The chain employs TRBV18 and TRBJ2-3, with no clear D. Trimming took 6 bases from V and 2 from J, leaving 9 bases between them. The germline V gene has CDR1 KGHSH and CDR2 LQKENI. This CDR3 has 13 residues.